The present entry profiles one T cell receptor (beta chain) with its context. Antigen unknown. CD4+ cell separation produced CD45RA+ naive and CD45RA-negative memory subsets. The sample originates from a study of shared clonotypes between healthy human individuals. General study results and limits: Clonotypes which were not shared had lower generation probabilities than clonotypes that all four donors shared.

Genomic DNA belonging to each subset was distributed in equal measure over several immunoSEQ plates. TCRdb's table, derived via immunoSEQ multiplex PCR, lists solely in-frame clones and lacks some. In the table there are about 770,000 clones, about two thirds of which are singletons. There are 16 residues in the CDR3. CDR1 and CDR2 (germline): WSHSY, SAAADI. Trimming took 7 bases from V and 0 from J, leaving 17 bases between them. The origin of this receptor is a woman in her twenties or thirties in good health. This chain links TRBV10-2 with TRBJ2-3; D possibly corresponds to TRBD2 (6 bases). Sequenced sample: memory CD4+ T cells sorted from blood. As for subset: CD45RA-negative fraction. This CDR3 reads CASNIGVGGSTDTQYF. CDR3 sequence (DNA): TGCGCCAGCAACATCGGGGTTGGGGGGAGCACAGATACGCAGTATTTT.